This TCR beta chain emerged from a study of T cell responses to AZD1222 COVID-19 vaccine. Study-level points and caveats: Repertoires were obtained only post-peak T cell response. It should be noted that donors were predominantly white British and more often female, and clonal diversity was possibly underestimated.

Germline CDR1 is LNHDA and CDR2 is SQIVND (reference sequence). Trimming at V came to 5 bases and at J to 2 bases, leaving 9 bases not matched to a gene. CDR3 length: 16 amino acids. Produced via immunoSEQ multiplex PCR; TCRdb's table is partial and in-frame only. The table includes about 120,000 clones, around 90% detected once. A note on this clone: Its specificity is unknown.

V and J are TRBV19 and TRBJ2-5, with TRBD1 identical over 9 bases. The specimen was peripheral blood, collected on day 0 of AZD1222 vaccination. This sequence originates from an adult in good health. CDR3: CASSRRRTGEQETQYF. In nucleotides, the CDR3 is TGTGCCAGTAGTCGTCGTCGGACAGGGGAACAAGAGACCCAGTACTTC.